The 25 T cell receptor beta chains in this list originate from one sample, sequenced in a study of T cell responses to AZD1222 COVID-19 vaccine. Method: immunoSEQ multiplex PCR; TCRdb's copy keeps in-frame clones and lacks some. The sample consists of approximately 130,000 clones, 85% to 90% of them appearing once. The sample consisted of peripheral blood, taken on day 0 of MenACWY control vaccination. These receptors came from an adult in good health.

This rearrangement joins TRBV7-9 to TRBJ1-2; 10 bases line up with TRBD1. The V gene's germline CDR1 is SEHNR and CDR2 FQNEAQ (reference sequence). The CDR3 has 16 amino acids. Trimming took 3 bases from V and 5 from J; bases not matched to a gene: 9. The chain's CDR3 is CASSFSTGGASYGYTF. The CDR3 DNA sequence: TGTGCCAGCAGCTTCTCGACAGGGGGCGCCTCTTATGGCTACACCTTC.

The CDR3 here is CSVDFGERGGTYEQYF. CDR3 DNA sequence: TGCAGCGTTGATTTTGGCGAGCGGGGAGGGACCTACGAGCAGTACTTC. The J gene is TRBJ2-7, the V gene TRBV29-1; 7 bases fit TRBD2. Germline lookup yields CDR1 SQVTM and CDR2 ANQGSEA. Trimming took 3 bases from V and 2 from J; bases not matched to a gene: 13. The CDR3 is made up of 16 amino acids.

This chain links TRBV11-2 with TRBJ1-2, with 7 nucleotides matching TRBD1. Germline V gene lookup returns CDR1 SGHAT and CDR2 FQNNGV. Germline trimming cut 4 bases from V and 7 bases from J; bases unmatched to any gene: 15. The CDR3 runs 16 residues. The CDR3 DNA sequence: TGTGCCAGCAGCTCCGTAAACAGGGGATCATTGGGTGGCTACACCTTC. It translates to CASSSVNRGSLGGYTF.

V usage is TRBV4-1 and J usage is TRBJ2-1; 13 bases map to TRBD2. There are 17 residues in the CDR3. CDR1 MGHRA and CDR2 YSYEKL come from the germline V gene. V lost 4 bases and J lost 0; bases outside the gene matches: 3. CDR3 sequence: CASSRRLAGGSYNEQFF. The CDR3 nucleotides are TGCGCCAGCAGCCGGCGACTAGCGGGGGGCTCCTACAATGAGCAGTTCTTC.

The chain joins TRBV6-5 to TRBJ2-5; D is possibly TRBD1 or TRBD2 (5 bases each). The CDR3 has 14 residues. The germline CDR1 and CDR2 sequences are MNHEY and SVGAGI. Trimming stripped 6 bases from V and 5 bases from J, with 16 bases between. CDR3 DNA: TGTGCCAGCAGCAGGGCCTCAAGGGAGGAGACCCAGTACTTC. Residues: CASSRASREETQYF.

The rearrangement joins TRBV7-9 to TRBJ2-3; 8 bases are shared with TRBD2. This CDR3 has 14 residues. V lost 5 bases, J lost 6 bases, and 7 bases stayed unmatched. The germline CDR1 and CDR2 sequences are SEHNR and FQNEAQ (reference sequence). The CDR3 spells CASSLSGIVDTQYF. DNA for the CDR3: TGTGCCAGCAGCCTTAGCGGGATCGTGGATACGCAGTATTTT. The variable domain in full, completed from reference TRBV7-9 and TRBJ2-3, reads DTGVSQNPRHKITKRGQNVTFRCDPISEHNRLYWYRQTLGQGPEFLTYFQNEAQLEKSRLLSDRFSAERPKGSFSTLEIQRTEQGDSAMYLCASSLSGIVDTQYFGPGTRLTVL.

The CDR3 loop reads CASAGGYGNQPQHF. The CDR3 DNA sequence: TGTGCCAGCGCGGGAGGGTATGGCAATCAGCCCCAGCATTTT. V and J are TRBV27 and TRBJ1-5, with unresolved D. The CDR3 extends over 14 amino acids. The V and J ends lost 8 bases and 2 bases respectively, with 13 bases between them. The germline V gene has CDR1 MNHEY and CDR2 SMNVEV (reference sequence).

This clone showed up just once. The V gene is TRBV5-8, the J gene TRBJ1-5; 8 positions match TRBD1. CDR1 is SGHTS, CDR2 YDEGEE, per germline. The CDR3 runs 14 residues. Unmatched junction bases numbered 5, after V lost 5 bases and J lost 4 bases. The CDR3: CASRRTGWNQPQHF. The CDR3 nucleotides read TGTGCCAGCAGGAGGACAGGGTGGAATCAGCCCCAGCATTTT.

The gene calls are TRBV18 and TRBJ2-7; 8 positions agree with TRBD2. The CDR3 contains 16 residues. After removal of 2 bases from V and 4 bases from J, the junction contained 10 bases not matched to a gene. CDR1 KGHSH and CDR2 LQKENI come from the germline V gene. CDR3 sequence: CASSPTSGKVVYEQYF. CDR3 DNA sequence: TGTGCCAGCTCACCAACTAGCGGAAAAGTAGTTTACGAGCAGTACTTC.

The rearrangement uses TRBV10-3 and TRBJ1-4, with 8 bases that match TRBD1. CDR3 length: 19 residues. The V segment lost 4 bases and the J segment 7 bases; nucleotides outside the gene matches: 20. Germline V gene lookup returns CDR1 ENHRY and CDR2 SYGVKD. CDR3 sequence reads: CAISATTPQGAIFTEKLFF. The DNA of the CDR3 is TGTGCCATCAGTGCCACAACGCCGCAGGGGGCGATTTTTACTGAAAAACTGTTTTTT.

V and J are TRBV7-9 and TRBJ1-4; 8 nucleotides match TRBD1. Looked up from germline, CDR1 is SEHNR and CDR2 is FQNEAQ (reference sequence). V shed 4 bases, J shed 6 bases, and the junction held 4 bases outside the gene matches. This CDR3 is 14 amino acids long. The CDR3 here is CASSSWDRHEKLFF. The CDR3 DNA follows: TGTGCCAGCAGCTCCTGGGACAGGCATGAAAAACTGTTTTTT.

This clone is a singleton in its sample. The J gene is TRBJ1-1, the V gene TRBV27; 9 bases agree with TRBD1. The ends lost 7 bases at V and 3 bases at J; junction bases unmatched: 15. CDR1 and CDR2 from the germline V gene are MNHEY and SMNVEV (reference sequence). This CDR3 is 17 amino acids long. The CDR3 loop is CASKLRGQGSKYTEAFF. DNA for the CDR3: TGTGCCAGCAAGTTAAGGGGACAGGGCTCGAAATACACTGAAGCTTTCTTT.

The chain uses TRBV9 and TRBJ2-2, with TRBD2 identical over 10 bases. Losses at the gene ends were 2 bases for V and 0 bases for J; bases not matched to a gene: 7. The CDR3 loop spans 18 amino acids. Germline CDR1 and CDR2: SGDLS and YYNGEE. The DNA for the CDR3 is TGTGCCAGCAGCGTTAGGACTAGCGGATTCTCGAACACCGGGGAGCTGTTTTTT. It translates to CASSVRTSGFSNTGELFF.

CDR3: CASSVAGYNEQFF. The CDR3 nucleotides read TGTGCCAGCAGCGTAGCGGGGTACAATGAGCAGTTCTTC. The gene calls are TRBV9 and TRBJ2-1, with D tentatively TRBD2 (5 bases). The CDR3 runs to 13 residues. Germline loops: CDR1 SGDLS, CDR2 YYNGEE. The germline V and J ends were trimmed by 0 bases and 4 bases, with 5 bases remaining between them.

The chain joins TRBV9 to TRBJ1-2; D call uncertain. This CDR3 has 14 residues. V lost 0 bases and J lost 8, with 14 bases in between. CDR1 SGDLS and CDR2 YYNGEE come from the germline V gene. The CDR3 bases are TGTGCCAGCAGCGTAGGCCGGCTGCCATTCGGCTACACCTTC. Translated, it gives CASSVGRLPFGYTF.

This clone has a single count. The V and J genes are TRBV6-5 and TRBJ2-2; perhaps TRBD2 as D (6 bases). CDR1 and CDR2 from the germline V gene are MNHEY and SVGAGI. The CDR3 covers 13 residues. Trimming took 6 bases from V and 4 from J, leaving 9 bases between them. Here the CDR3 reads CASREEGTGELFF. CDR3 coding DNA: TGTGCCAGCAGGGAGGAGGGCACCGGGGAGCTGTTTTTT.

V and J are TRBV11-2 and TRBJ1-4; a possible D gene is TRBD1 (5 bases). This CDR3 is built from 15 residues. The germline gives CDR1 SGHAT, CDR2 FQNNGV. V shed 1 base and J shed 6 bases, with 12 bases lying between them. CDR3 DNA: TGTGCCAGCAGCTTAGGGGCAGGGTTTGATGAAAAACTGTTTTTT. Translating it yields CASSLGAGFDEKLFF.

The chain uses TRBV7-6 and TRBJ2-5; TRBD2 is a possible D gene (6 bases). Trimming removed 5 bases at V and 0 bases at J, with 13 bases between. CDR1 and CDR2 (germline): SGHVS, FNYEAQ. This CDR3 is built from 15 residues. CDR3 loop: CASSRRGGYQETQYF. The CDR3 bases are TGTGCCAGCAGCCGCCGAGGAGGGTACCAAGAGACCCAGTACTTC.

The J gene is TRBJ2-7, the V gene TRBV7-3; TRBD2 agrees at 8 bases. V lost 5 bases and J lost 2; bases outside the gene matches: 2. CDR3 size: 13 residues. CDR1 SGHTA and CDR2 FQGTGA come from the germline V gene. The CDR3 DNA sequence: TGTGCCAGCAGCCAGGGACTAGCCTACGAGCAGTACTTC. This sequence encodes CASSQGLAYEQYF.

The genes are TRBV10-3 and TRBJ2-1, with 11 bases that match TRBD2. The germline gives CDR1 ENHRY, CDR2 SYGVKD. The CDR3 is 14 residues long. V trimming: 10 bases; J trimming: 6 bases; junction bases outside the gene matches: 8. The CDR3 DNA follows: TGTGCCAGTTATAGCGGGAGGGCCCTCAATGAGCAGTTCTTC. It specifies CASYSGRALNEQFF.

The chain links TRBV18 to TRBJ2-5; no firm D call. The V gene lost 3 bases and the J gene lost 2 bases, with 13 bases spanning the gap. The germline CDR1 and CDR2 sequences are KGHSH and LQKENI. The CDR3 is 15 residues long. This chain's CDR3 is CASSPFGSQQETQYF. As DNA, the CDR3 is TGTGCCAGCTCACCTTTTGGCAGCCAACAAGAGACCCAGTACTTC.

This sequence joins TRBV10-3 and TRBJ2-1, with D unresolved. The CDR3 spans 14 residues. CDR1 is ENHRY and CDR2 is SYGVKD in the germline V gene. V lost 5 bases, J lost 3 bases, and 11 bases lay in between. The CDR3 spells CAISTRTDYNEQFF. DNA of the CDR3: TGTGCCATCAGTACGCGGACGGACTACAATGAGCAGTTCTTC.

The rearrangement joins TRBV6-5 to TRBJ2-1, with D perhaps assigned TRBD1 or TRBD2 (5 bases each). Germline lookup yields CDR1 MNHEY and CDR2 SVGAGI. The V end lost 0 bases, the J end lost 7 bases, and 10 bases lay between the germline ends. The CDR3 loop spans 14 amino acids. CDR3 DNA: TGTGCCAGCAGTTACTCGGGGGAGAGTAATGAGCAGTTCTTC. Protein product: CASSYSGESNEQFF.

The rearrangement joins TRBV6-5 to TRBJ2-3, with D possibly matching TRBD1 (5 bases). The ends were cut back, 5 bases at V and 0 bases at J, with 9 bases in the middle. Germline loops: CDR1 MNHEY, CDR2 SVGAGI. The CDR3 is made up of 14 amino acids. In nucleotides, the CDR3 is TGTGCCAGCAGTACCGGACATAGCACAGATACGCAGTATTTT. Protein sequence: CASSTGHSTDTQYF.

This chain connects TRBV3-1 (or the pseudogene TRBV3-2) to TRBJ1-2; unclear D gene. The CDR3 contains 14 residues. Trimming left V 0 bases short and J 7 bases short, with 12 bases between. Per the germline V gene, CDR1 is LGHDT and CDR2 is YNNKEL (reference sequence). CDR3 DNA sequence: TGTGCCAGCAGCCAAGATCGGCTAATAGGTGGCTACACCTTC. As protein: CASSQDRLIGGYTF.